The 6 T cell receptor beta chains below were found in one sample sequenced in a study of blood T cell repertoires in COVID-19. The repertoire was sequenced with immunoSEQ multiplex PCR; TCRdb's copy has only in-frame clones and lacks some. The sample consists of around 310,000 clones, 88% of them appearing once. Sequenced sample: PBMCs or T cells enriched from blood (not recorded which). The receptors here all came from a man aged 25-45 years who had recovered from COVID-19.

DNA for the CDR3: TGCAGTGCTAGTAGGGACAGGGGGAACGAGCAGTACTTC. This gives the protein CSASRDRGNEQYF. J is TRBJ2-7 and V is TRBV20-1; 11 bases match TRBD1. The length of the CDR3 is 13 residues. The V segment lost 3 bases and the J segment 5 bases; nucleotides outside the gene matches: 3. Germline values: CDR1 DFQATT, CDR2 SNEGSKA (reference sequence).

This chain connects TRBV5-5 to TRBJ2-7, with 10 bases aligning to TRBD1. The junction had 9 bases not matched to a gene; V was cut back by 3 bases and J by 3 bases. The CDR3 has 16 residues. Germline CDR1 and CDR2: SGHKS and YYEKEE (reference sequence). CDR3 in amino acids: CASSYRQGATYYEQYF. In DNA form, the CDR3 reads TGTGCCAGCAGCTACAGACAGGGGGCGACTTACTACGAGCAGTACTTC.

V gene TRBV7-9 combines with J gene TRBJ2-1; TRBD1 aligns across 8 bases. CDR1 SEHNR and CDR2 FQNEAQ come from the germline V gene (reference sequence). V gave up 7 bases and J gave up 0 bases; unmatched junction bases: 5. The CDR3 spans 15 residues. The CDR3 region is CASTIGTGSYNEQFF. CDR3 nucleotides: TGTGCCAGCACCATCGGGACAGGCTCCTACAATGAGCAGTTCTTC. Full variable domain (outside the CDR3, taken from reference TRBV7-9 and TRBJ2-1): DTGVSQNPRHKITKRGQNVTFRCDPISEHNRLYWYRQTLGQGPEFLTYFQNEAQLEKSRLLSDRFSAERPKGSFSTLEIQRTEQGDSAMYLCASTIGTGSYNEQFFGPGTRLTVL.

The chain uses TRBV5-6 and TRBJ1-4, with D perhaps matching TRBD1 (6 bases). This CDR3 is 13 amino acids long. V shed 10 bases and J shed 2 bases, with 12 bases lying between them. Looked up from germline, CDR1 is SGHDT and CDR2 is YYEEEE. CDR3 residues: CAPGRGTNEKLFF. In DNA form, the CDR3 reads TGTGCCCCTGGGAGGGGGACTAATGAAAAACTGTTTTTT.

CDR3: CASSEFDSYNEQFF. In nucleotides, the CDR3 is TGTGCCAGCAGTGAATTTGACAGCTACAATGAGCAGTTCTTC. The V call is TRBV25-1, the J call TRBJ2-1; D possibly corresponds to TRBD1 (5 bases). Germline CDR1 reads MGHDK; CDR2 reads SYGVNS. V was trimmed by 1 base and J by 3 bases, leaving 7 bases between them. The CDR3 is 14 residues long.

The chain combines TRBV21-1 with TRBJ2-7; the listed D gene, TRBD1, was not tested against the DNA. TRBV21-1 is marked as a pseudogene. CDR3 length: 15 amino acids. The CDR3 is CASSAPQGDTHEQYF. Written as DNA, the CDR3 is TGTGCCAGCAGCGCTCCGCAAGGGGACACCCACGAGCAGTACTTC.